This T cell receptor beta chain was documented in a study of human T cells and chemical hapten exposure. At the level of the study: Alopecia areata, totalis or universalis affected patients who were mostly female.

A few counts support this clonotype. As to time point: patch test 2, 6 weeks after DPC sensitization. Documented treatment: therapeutic diphenylcyclopropenone sensitization with weekly scalp DPC. The study extracted total RNA from unfractionated whole blood. Germline V CDR1 and CDR2: LGHDT, YNNKEL (reference sequence). V dropped 0 bases and J dropped 7; count of bases not matched to a gene: 8. The CDR3 consists of 18 residues. TCRdb re-called the RACE reads through MiXCR, storing one row per CDR3 protein. This sample has about 84,000 distinct CDR3 sequences, with over 9.5% found just once. The receptor's source is a woman between 45 and 65 years old with alopecia areata. Some clones in this sample may be carry-over from other donors' samples. The specimen was whole blood, collected in connection with sensitization to the hapten diphenylcyclopropenone (DPC). The gene calls are TRBV3-1 and TRBJ2-1; TRBD2 agrees at 14 bases. The CDR3 sequence: CASSQDMGLAGVSNEQFF. The DNA for the CDR3 is TGTGCCAGCAGCCAAGATATGGGACTAGCGGGAGTCTCAAATGAGCAGTTCTTC.